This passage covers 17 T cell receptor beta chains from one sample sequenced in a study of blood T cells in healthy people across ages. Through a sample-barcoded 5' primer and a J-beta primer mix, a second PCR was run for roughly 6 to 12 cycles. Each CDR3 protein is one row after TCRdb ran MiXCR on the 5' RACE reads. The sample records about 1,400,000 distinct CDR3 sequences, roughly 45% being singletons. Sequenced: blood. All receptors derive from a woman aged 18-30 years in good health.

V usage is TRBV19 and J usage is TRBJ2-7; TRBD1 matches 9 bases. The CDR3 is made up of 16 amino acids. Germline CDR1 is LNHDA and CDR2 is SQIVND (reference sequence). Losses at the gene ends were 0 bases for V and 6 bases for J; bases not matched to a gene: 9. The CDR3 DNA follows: TGTGCCAGTAGTATAGAGGGTCCGGGACAGGGAGGCGAGCAGTACTTC. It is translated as CASSIEGPGQGGEQYF.

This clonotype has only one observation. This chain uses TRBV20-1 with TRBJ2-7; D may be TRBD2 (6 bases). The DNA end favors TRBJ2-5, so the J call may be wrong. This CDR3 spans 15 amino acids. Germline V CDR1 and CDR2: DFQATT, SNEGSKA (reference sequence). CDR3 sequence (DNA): TGCAGTGCTATGAAGTCGGGAGTTATACGAGAGACCCAGTACTTC. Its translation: CSAMKSGVIRETQYF.

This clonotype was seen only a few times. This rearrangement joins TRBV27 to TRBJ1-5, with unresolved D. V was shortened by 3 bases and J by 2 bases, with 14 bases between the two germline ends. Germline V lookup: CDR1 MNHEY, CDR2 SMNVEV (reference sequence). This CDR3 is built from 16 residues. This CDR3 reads CASSLSDARGNQPQHF. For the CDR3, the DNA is TGTGCCAGCAGTTTGTCGGATGCCCGGGGCAATCAGCCCCAGCATTTT.

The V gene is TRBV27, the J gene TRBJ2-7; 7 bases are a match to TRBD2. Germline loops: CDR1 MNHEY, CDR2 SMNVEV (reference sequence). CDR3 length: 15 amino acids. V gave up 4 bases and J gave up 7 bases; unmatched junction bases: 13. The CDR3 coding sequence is TGTGCCAGCAGTTGGGGGAGGGCGCAGGGCAATGAGCAGTACTTC. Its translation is CASSWGRAQGNEQYF.

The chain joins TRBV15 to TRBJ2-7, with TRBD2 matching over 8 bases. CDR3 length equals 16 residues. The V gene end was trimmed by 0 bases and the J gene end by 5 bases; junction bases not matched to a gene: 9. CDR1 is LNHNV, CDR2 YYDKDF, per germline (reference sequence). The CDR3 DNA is TGTGCCACCAGCAGAGATAGGGCTAGCGGGTCCCACGAGCAGTACTTC. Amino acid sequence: CATSRDRASGSHEQYF.

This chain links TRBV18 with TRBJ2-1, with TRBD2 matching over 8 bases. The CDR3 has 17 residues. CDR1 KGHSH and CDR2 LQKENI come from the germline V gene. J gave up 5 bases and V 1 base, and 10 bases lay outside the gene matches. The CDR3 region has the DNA TGTGCCAGCTCACCACGAATTACTAGCGGAGAAAACAATGAGCAGTTCTTC. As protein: CASSPRITSGENNEQFF.

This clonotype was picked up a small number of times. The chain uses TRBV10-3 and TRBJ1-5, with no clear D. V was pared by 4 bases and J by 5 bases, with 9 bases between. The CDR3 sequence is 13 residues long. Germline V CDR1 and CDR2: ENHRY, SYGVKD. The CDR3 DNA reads TGTGCCATCAGTGTCGAAGGCTATCAGCCCCAGCATTTT. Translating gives CAISVEGYQPQHF.

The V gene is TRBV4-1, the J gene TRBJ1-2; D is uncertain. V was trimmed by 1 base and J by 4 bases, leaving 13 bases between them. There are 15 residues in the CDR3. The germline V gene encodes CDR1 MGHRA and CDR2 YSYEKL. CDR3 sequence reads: CASSQVVNRGYGYTF. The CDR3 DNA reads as TGCGCCAGCAGCCAAGTGGTTAACCGCGGCTATGGCTACACCTTC.

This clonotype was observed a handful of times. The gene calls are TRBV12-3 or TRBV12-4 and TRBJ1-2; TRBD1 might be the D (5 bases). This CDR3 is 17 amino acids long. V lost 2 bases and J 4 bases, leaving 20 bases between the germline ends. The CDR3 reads CASSLRAGTTGGYGYTF. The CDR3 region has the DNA TGTGCCAGCAGTTTAAGGGCAGGGACGACCGGGGGCTATGGCTACACCTTC.

In DNA form, the CDR3 reads TGTGCCAGCAGTGACCCCTCTAGGGGTGATACGCAGTATTTT. Encoded protein: CASSDPSRGDTQYF. The V and J genes are TRBV6-4 and TRBJ2-3, with D perhaps TRBD1 (5 bases). V lost 2 bases and J 6 bases, leaving 12 bases between the germline ends. CDR3 length: 14 amino acids. Germline lookup yields CDR1 MRHNA and CDR2 SNTAGT.

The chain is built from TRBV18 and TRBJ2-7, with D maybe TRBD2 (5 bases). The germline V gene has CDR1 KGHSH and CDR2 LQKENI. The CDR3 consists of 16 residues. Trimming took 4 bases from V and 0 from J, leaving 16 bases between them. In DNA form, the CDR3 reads TGTGCCAGCTCACGTGCGGGCACTGGGAACTCCTACGAGCAGTACTTC. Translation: CASSRAGTGNSYEQYF.

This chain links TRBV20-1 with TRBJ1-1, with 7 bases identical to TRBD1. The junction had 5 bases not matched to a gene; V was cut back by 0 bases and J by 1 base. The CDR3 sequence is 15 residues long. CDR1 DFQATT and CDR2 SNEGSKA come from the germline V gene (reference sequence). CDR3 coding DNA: TGCAGTGCTAGAGATTTAGGGGGCCAGAACACTGAAGCTTTCTTT. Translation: CSARDLGGQNTEAFF.

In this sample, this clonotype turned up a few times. CDR3 bases: TGTGCCAGCTCAGGGGCAGTTGGATCTGGGGCCAACGTCCTGACTTTC. Protein sequence: CASSGAVGSGANVLTF. The genes are TRBV19 and TRBJ2-6; possibly TRBD1 for D (6 bases). The CDR3 sequence is 16 residues long. V shed 9 bases and J shed 1 base, with 16 bases lying between them. CDR1 and CDR2 from the germline V gene are LNHDA and SQIVND (reference sequence).

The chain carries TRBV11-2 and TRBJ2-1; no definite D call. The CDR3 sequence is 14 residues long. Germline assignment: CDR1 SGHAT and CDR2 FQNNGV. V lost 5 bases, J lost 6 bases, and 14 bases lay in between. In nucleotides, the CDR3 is TGTGCCAGCAGCCCCCGGCCAGCCTTCAATGAGCAGTTCTTC. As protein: CASSPRPAFNEQFF. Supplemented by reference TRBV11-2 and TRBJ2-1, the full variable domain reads EAGVAQSPRYKIIEKRQSVAFWCNPISGHATLYWYQQILGQGPKLLIQFQNNGVVDDSQLPKDRFSAERLKGVDSTLKIQPAKLEDSAVYLCASSPRPAFNEQFFGPGTRLTVL.

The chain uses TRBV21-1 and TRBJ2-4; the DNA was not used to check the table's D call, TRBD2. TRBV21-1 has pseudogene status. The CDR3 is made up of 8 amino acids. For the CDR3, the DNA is TGTGCCAGCATCCTCCGGTACTTC. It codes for CASILRYF.

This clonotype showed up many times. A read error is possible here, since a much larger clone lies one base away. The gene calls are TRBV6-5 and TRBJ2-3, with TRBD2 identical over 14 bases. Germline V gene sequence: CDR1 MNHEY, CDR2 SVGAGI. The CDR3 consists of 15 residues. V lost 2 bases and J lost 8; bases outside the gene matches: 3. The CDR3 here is CASSYATSGGATQYF. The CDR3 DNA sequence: TGTGCCAGCAGTTACGCGACTAGCGGGGGGGCTACGCAGTATTTT.

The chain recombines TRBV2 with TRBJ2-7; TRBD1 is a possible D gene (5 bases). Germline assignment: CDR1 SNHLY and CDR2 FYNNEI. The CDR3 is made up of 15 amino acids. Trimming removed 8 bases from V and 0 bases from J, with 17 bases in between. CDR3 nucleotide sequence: TGTGCCAGCCGACGCCCCAGGGCTCGCTCCTACGAGCAGTACTTC. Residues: CASRRPRARSYEQYF.